Shown below are 26 T cell receptor beta chains from a single sample sequenced in a study of cytomegalovirus exposure and HLA in healthy donors. Primers included in the PCR were 60 Vbeta and 13 Jbeta primers. TCRdb's copy holds only in-frame clones and misses some; the assay was immunoSEQ multiplex PCR. The table records about 130,000 clones, nearly 85% of them present only once. The source material was PBMCs. These receptors all stem from a boy under 18 in good health and CMV-seronegative.

The chain carries TRBV5-4 and TRBJ2-2, with 9 positions matching TRBD1. After removal of 3 bases from V and 1 base from J, the junction contained 7 bases not matched to a gene. The CDR3 runs to 17 residues. The germline CDR1 and CDR2 sequences are SGHNT and YYREEE (reference sequence). The CDR3 coding sequence is TGTGCCAGCAGCTCGCCTCCGGGACAGGGGAACACCGGGGAGCTGTTTTTT. Its protein product is CASSSPPGQGNTGELFF.

The genes are TRBV27 and TRBJ2-7, with 12 bases fitting TRBD2. Germline lookup yields CDR1 MNHEY and CDR2 SMNVEV (reference sequence). CDR3 length equals 15 residues. V lost 5 bases, J lost 5 bases, and 7 bases stayed unmatched. The chain's CDR3 is CASSPRLAGVNEQYF. DNA for the CDR3: TGTGCCAGCAGTCCTAGACTAGCGGGAGTCAACGAGCAGTACTTC.

The sample holds one count of this clone. The chain couples TRBV5-1 to TRBJ2-7; 10 bases map to TRBD1. This CDR3 comprises 16 residues. The trim removed 2 bases at V and 2 bases at J, leaving 7 bases unmatched. Germline CDR1 is SGHRS and CDR2 is YFSETQ. CDR3 residues: CASSFLSGTGAYEQYF. As DNA, the CDR3 is TGCGCCAGCAGCTTTCTTTCCGGGACAGGGGCCTACGAGCAGTACTTC.

The CDR3 protein is CASSPTGTENTEAFF. CDR3 coding DNA: TGTGCCAGCAGCCCCACCGGGACAGAGAACACTGAAGCTTTCTTT. This sequence joins TRBV6-5 and TRBJ1-1, with TRBD1 matching 7 bases. The CDR3 is made up of 15 amino acids. The germline V gene encodes CDR1 MNHEY and CDR2 SVGAGI. V was pared by 6 bases and J by 1 base, with 8 bases of the junction left unmatched.

This chain links TRBV25-1 with TRBJ2-1; D gene uncertain. The CDR3 has 16 amino acids. CDR1 MGHDK and CDR2 SYGVNS come from the germline V gene. V was pared by 1 base and J by 3 bases, with 13 bases between. The CDR3 here is CASSESGSLNYNEQFF. The CDR3 DNA follows: TGTGCCAGCAGTGAATCGGGTAGCTTGAACTACAATGAGCAGTTCTTC.

The genes are TRBV5-4 and TRBJ2-3; 9 bases fit TRBD1. The CDR3 totals 15 residues. CDR1 and CDR2 from the germline V gene are SGHNT and YYREEE (reference sequence). Trimming at V came to 4 bases and at J to 5 bases, leaving 8 bases not matched to a gene. DNA of the CDR3: TGTGCCAGCAGCCCGAGGGACAGGGCAATAGATACGCAGTATTTT. Protein: CASSPRDRAIDTQYF.

This chain connects TRBV27 to TRBJ2-1; 7 nucleotides agree with TRBD1. The CDR3 runs to 15 residues. The junction had 14 bases not matched to a gene; V was cut back by 6 bases and J by 9 bases. In germline, CDR1 is MNHEY, CDR2 SMNVEV (reference sequence). The CDR3 protein is CASRPAGTVFGEQFF. CDR3 DNA: TGTGCCAGCAGACCGGCCGGGACAGTTTTCGGTGAGCAGTTCTTC.

The rearrangement joins TRBV6-4 to TRBJ1-1; TRBD1 might be the D (6 bases). Germline CDR1 and CDR2: MRHNA and SNTAGT. This CDR3 region has 14 residues. V was shortened by 0 bases and J by 4 bases, with 9 bases between the two germline ends. CDR3 amino acids: CASSDSGGATEAFF. For the CDR3, the DNA is TGTGCCAGCAGTGACTCCGGGGGGGCCACTGAAGCTTTCTTT.

V usage is TRBV5-1 and J usage is TRBJ1-2; the match to TRBD1 covers 10 bases. CDR1 SGHRS and CDR2 YFSETQ come from the germline V gene. The CDR3 runs to 14 residues. After removal of 4 bases from V and 4 bases from J, the junction contained 4 bases not matched to a gene. Here the CDR3 reads CASSRGQGIYGYTF. DNA for the CDR3: TGCGCCAGCAGCCGGGGACAGGGGATCTATGGCTACACCTTC. Drawing the rest from reference TRBV5-1 and TRBJ1-2, the complete variable domain is KAGVTQTPRYLIKTRGQQVTLSCSPISGHRSVSWYQQTPGQGLQFLFEYFSETQRNKGNFPGRFSGRQFSNSRSEMNVSTLELGDSALYLCASSRGQGIYGYTFGSGTRLTVV.

This chain connects TRBV7-9 to TRBJ2-1; a weak D match, TRBD2 (6 bases). The V end lost 2 bases, the J end lost 0 bases, and 17 bases lay between the germline ends. Germline V gives CDR1 SEHNR, CDR2 FQNEAQ (reference sequence). The CDR3 has 18 residues. This CDR3 is CASSLRGSGWSSYNEQFF. The CDR3 bases are TGTGCCAGCAGCTTAAGGGGCAGCGGGTGGAGCTCCTACAATGAGCAGTTCTTC.

This clone was detected once. The chain joins TRBV2 to TRBJ2-3, with D perhaps TRBD1 (5 bases). In germline, CDR1 is SNHLY, CDR2 FYNNEI. The V gene lost 6 bases and the J gene lost 2 bases, with 15 bases spanning the gap. The length of the CDR3 is 15 residues. As DNA, the CDR3 is TGTGCCAGCAGACAGGATCACACATACACAGATACGCAGTATTTT. This translates into CASRQDHTYTDTQYF.

The chain carries TRBV6-1 and TRBJ1-2, with TRBD1 matching over 9 bases. The V gene end was trimmed by 3 bases and the J gene end by 7 bases; junction bases not matched to a gene: 6. The CDR3 runs to 14 residues. Germline V gene lookup returns CDR1 MNHNS and CDR2 SASEGT. The CDR3 here is CASSEGTGGLGYTF. The CDR3, as DNA: TGTGCCAGCAGTGAGGGAACAGGGGGCCTTGGCTACACCTTC.

The chain uses TRBV5-6 and TRBJ2-7; 12 bases line up with TRBD1. The CDR3 runs to 17 residues. Unmatched junction bases numbered 15, after V lost 4 bases and J lost 7 bases. From germline, CDR1 is SGHDT and CDR2 YYEEEE. CDR3 sequence (DNA): TGTGCCAGCAGCGTTGTTCCACGGGGACAGGGGGCATGGGAGCAGTACTTC. Encoded protein: CASSVVPRGQGAWEQYF.

On this clone: The sample contains more than one DNA sequence encoding this CDR3. The CDR3 DNA follows: TGTGCCTGGAGTGTACTTGCGGGAGGGACAGATACGCAGTATTTT. Amino acids: CAWSVLAGGTDTQYF. The chain joins TRBV30 to TRBJ2-3; TRBD2 matches at 9 bases. The CDR3 totals 15 residues. Trimming cost V 0 bases and J 3 bases; bases outside gene matches: 4. In germline, CDR1 is GTSNPN, CDR2 SVGIG (reference sequence).

This clone was recorded a few times. The chain is built from TRBV7-2 and TRBJ2-3; possible D gene TRBD2, 6 bases. Trimming stripped 0 bases from V and 0 bases from J, with 10 bases between. CDR1 and CDR2 from the germline V gene are SGHTA and FQGNSA. The CDR3 contains 16 residues. The CDR3 DNA sequence: TGTGCCAGCAGCTTAGCGGGGGGACCCAGCACAGATACGCAGTATTTT. This gives the protein CASSLAGGPSTDTQYF.

This clone occurred a few times. This chain connects TRBV6-5 to TRBJ2-2; D is possibly TRBD2 (6 bases). The V gene lost 2 bases and the J gene lost 6 bases, with 13 bases spanning the gap. From germline, CDR1 is MNHEY and CDR2 SVGAGI. CDR3 size: 15 residues. The CDR3 protein is CASSYVGGLSGELFF. The CDR3 region has the DNA TGTGCCAGCAGTTACGTCGGGGGTCTATCCGGGGAGCTGTTTTTT.

The chain combines TRBV5-1 with TRBJ1-1; no definite D call. The ends were cut back, 0 bases at V and 1 base at J, with 10 bases in the middle. Germline CDR1 is SGHRS and CDR2 is YFSETQ. This CDR3 contains 15 residues. The CDR3 nucleotides read TGCGCCAGCAGCTTGGCCATGGCCCAGAACACTGAAGCTTTCTTT. Translation: CASSLAMAQNTEAFF.

This clone was seen a single time. The gene calls are TRBV2 and TRBJ2-7; no clear D. CDR1 is SNHLY, CDR2 FYNNEI, per germline. V was pared by 4 bases and J by 6 bases, with 4 bases between. The CDR3 length is 10 residues. The CDR3 DNA sequence: TGTGCCAGCAGTGCGGGCGAGCAGTACTTC. Its translation is CASSAGEQYF.

This chain connects TRBV4-1 to TRBJ2-3, with TRBD2 identical over 13 bases. Trimming cost V 0 bases and J 0 bases; bases outside gene matches: 9. Per the germline V gene, CDR1 is MGHRA and CDR2 is YSYEKL. This CDR3 has 20 amino acids. The CDR3 DNA sequence: TGCGCCAGCAGCCAAGATATTAGCGGACTAGCGGGAGCCAGCACAGATACGCAGTATTTT. This gives the protein CASSQDISGLAGASTDTQYF.

The V call is TRBV5-8, the J call TRBJ2-7; a possible D gene is TRBD1 (5 bases). The CDR3 totals 14 residues. V was trimmed by 1 base and J by 5 bases, leaving 13 bases between them. CDR1 and CDR2 (germline): SGHTS, YDEGEE. CDR3 sequence: CASSLRGRGNEQYF. The CDR3 DNA reads as TGTGCCAGCAGCTTGAGGGGTAGGGGAAACGAGCAGTACTTC.

The rearrangement uses TRBV13 and TRBJ2-1, with 7 bases matching TRBD2. The CDR3 is 15 residues long. From germline, CDR1 is PRHDT and CDR2 FYEKMQ (reference sequence). Losses at the gene ends were 5 bases for V and 9 bases for J; bases not matched to a gene: 13. This CDR3 reads CASSPYRGGSSEQFF. CDR3 DNA: TGTGCCAGCAGCCCGTACCGTGGCGGGAGCTCTGAGCAGTTCTTC.

The rearrangement uses TRBV29-1 and TRBJ2-7; TRBD1 might be the D (6 bases). Germline assignment: CDR1 SQVTM and CDR2 ANQGSEA. CDR3 length: 12 amino acids. Trimming removed 4 bases at V and 6 bases at J, with 13 bases between. CDR3 bases: TGCAGCGTTGTGACAGGTCTAGGCGAGCAGTACTTC. It encodes CSVVTGLGEQYF.

V is TRBV7-9 and J is TRBJ2-7, with D perhaps matching TRBD1 (7 bases). CDR3 size: 18 residues. Trimming removed 5 bases at V and 6 bases at J, with 29 bases between. Germline V CDR1 and CDR2: SEHNR, FQNEAQ (reference sequence). The CDR3 sequence: CASSPGGRDGRFYAEQYF. The CDR3 region has the DNA TGTGCCAGCAGCCCAGGGGGGCGGGACGGCCGGTTTTACGCCGAGCAGTACTTC. Looking up the rest from reference TRBV7-9 and TRBJ2-7 gives the full variable domain: DTGVSQNPRHKITKRGQNVTFRCDPISEHNRLYWYRQTLGQGPEFLTYFQNEAQLEKSRLLSDRFSAERPKGSFSTLEIQRTEQGDSAMYLCASSPGGRDGRFYAEQYFGPGTRLTVT.

The rearrangement uses TRBV4-1 and TRBJ1-1, with D unresolved. The germline V gene encodes CDR1 MGHRA and CDR2 YSYEKL. The CDR3 length is 13 residues. V dropped 1 base and J dropped 7 bases, with 10 bases sitting between them. CDR3: CASSQGSRIEAFF. The DNA of the CDR3 is TGCGCCAGCAGCCAAGGGAGTCGAATTGAAGCTTTCTTT.

The rearrangement links TRBV30 to TRBJ2-1; tentatively, D is TRBD1 (5 bases). Germline CDR1 is GTSNPN and CDR2 is SVGIG (reference sequence). V was cut by 0 bases and J by 12 bases, with 21 bases left in between. The CDR3 extends over 15 amino acids. CDR3 loop: CAWSVRVGEGVRQFF. CDR3 DNA sequence: TGTGCCTGGAGTGTACGGGTAGGGGAAGGGGTGCGGCAGTTCTTC.

This clone was recorded a few times. The gene calls are TRBV30 and TRBJ2-3; 8 positions match TRBD1. Trimming took 3 bases from V and 2 from J; bases not matched to a gene: 7. This CDR3 has 15 residues. Germline lookup yields CDR1 GTSNPN and CDR2 SVGIG (reference sequence). Here the CDR3 DNA reads TGTGCCTGGAGACTGACAGGGGCCGACACAGATACGCAGTATTTT. Translation: CAWRLTGADTDTQYF.